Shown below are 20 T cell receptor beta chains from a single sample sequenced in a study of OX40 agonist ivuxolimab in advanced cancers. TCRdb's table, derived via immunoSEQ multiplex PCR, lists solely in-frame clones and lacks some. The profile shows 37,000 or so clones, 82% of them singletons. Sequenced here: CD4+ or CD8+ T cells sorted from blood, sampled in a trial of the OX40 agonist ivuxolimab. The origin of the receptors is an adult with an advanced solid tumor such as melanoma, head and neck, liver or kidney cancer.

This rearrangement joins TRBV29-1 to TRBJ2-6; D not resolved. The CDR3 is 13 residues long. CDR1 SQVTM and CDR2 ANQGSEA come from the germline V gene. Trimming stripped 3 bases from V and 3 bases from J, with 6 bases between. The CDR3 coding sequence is TGCAGCGTTGATGTGCTTGGGGCCAACGTCCTGACTTTC. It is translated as CSVDVLGANVLTF.

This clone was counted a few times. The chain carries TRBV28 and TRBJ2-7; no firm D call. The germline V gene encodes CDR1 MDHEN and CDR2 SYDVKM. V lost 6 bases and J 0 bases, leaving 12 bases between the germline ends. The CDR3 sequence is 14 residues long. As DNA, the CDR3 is TGTGCCAGCAGCCCTAGACGGAACTCCTACGAGCAGTACTTC. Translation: CASSPRRNSYEQYF.

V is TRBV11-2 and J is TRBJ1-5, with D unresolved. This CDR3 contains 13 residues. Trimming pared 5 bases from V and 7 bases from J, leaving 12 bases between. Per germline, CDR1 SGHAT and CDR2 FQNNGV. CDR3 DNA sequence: TGTGCCAGCAGCCAAGGGTGGGTGCAGCCCCAGCATTTT. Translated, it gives CASSQGWVQPQHF.

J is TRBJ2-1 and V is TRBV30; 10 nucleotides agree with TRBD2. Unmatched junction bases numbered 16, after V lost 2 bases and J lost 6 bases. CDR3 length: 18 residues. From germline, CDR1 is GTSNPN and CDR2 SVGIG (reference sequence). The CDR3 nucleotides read TGTGCCTGGAGTCAGGGGGCCCTAGCGGGAGCGGGGCGCAATGAGCAGTTCTTC. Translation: CAWSQGALAGAGRNEQFF.

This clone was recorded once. The CDR3 protein is CASTRIGQITDTQYF. DNA for the CDR3: TGTGCCAGCACCCGAATTGGACAGATCACAGATACGCAGTATTTT. The rearrangement joins TRBV6-1 to TRBJ2-3; tentative D call: TRBD1 (6 bases). Germline CDR1 reads MNHNS; CDR2 reads SASEGT. CDR3 length equals 15 residues. Trimming removed 7 bases at V and 2 bases at J, with 16 bases between.

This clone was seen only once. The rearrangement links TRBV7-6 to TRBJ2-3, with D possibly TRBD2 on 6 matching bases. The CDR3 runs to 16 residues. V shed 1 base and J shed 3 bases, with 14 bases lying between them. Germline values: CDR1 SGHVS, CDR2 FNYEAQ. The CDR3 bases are TGTGCCAGCAGCTTAGGGGTGGAGGGAGGAACAGATACGCAGTATTTT. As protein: CASSLGVEGGTDTQYF.

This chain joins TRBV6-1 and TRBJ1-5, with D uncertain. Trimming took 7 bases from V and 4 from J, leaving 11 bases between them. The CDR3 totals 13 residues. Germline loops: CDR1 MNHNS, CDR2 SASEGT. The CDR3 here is CASNLGGNQPQHF. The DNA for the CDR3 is TGTGCCAGCAATCTCGGAGGGAATCAGCCCCAGCATTTT.

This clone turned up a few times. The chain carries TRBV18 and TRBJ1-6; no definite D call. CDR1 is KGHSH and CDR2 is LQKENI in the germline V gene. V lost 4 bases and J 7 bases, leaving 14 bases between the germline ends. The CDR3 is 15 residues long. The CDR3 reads CASSQNEAGNSPLHF. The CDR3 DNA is TGTGCCAGCTCACAAAACGAAGCGGGCAATTCACCCCTCCACTTT. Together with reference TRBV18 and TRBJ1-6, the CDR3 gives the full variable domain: NAGVMQNPRHLVRRRGQEARLRCSPMKGHSHVYWYRQLPEEGLKFMVYLQKENIIDESGMPKERFSAEFPKEGPSILRIQQVVRGDSAAYFCASSQNEAGNSPLHFGNGTRLTVT.

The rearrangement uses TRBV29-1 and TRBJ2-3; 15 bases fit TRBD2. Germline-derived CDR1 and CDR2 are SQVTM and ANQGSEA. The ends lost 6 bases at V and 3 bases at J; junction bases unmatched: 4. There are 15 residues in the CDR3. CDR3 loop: CSVAGLAGGTDTQYF. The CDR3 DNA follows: TGCAGCGTGGCGGGACTAGCGGGAGGAACAGATACGCAGTATTTT.

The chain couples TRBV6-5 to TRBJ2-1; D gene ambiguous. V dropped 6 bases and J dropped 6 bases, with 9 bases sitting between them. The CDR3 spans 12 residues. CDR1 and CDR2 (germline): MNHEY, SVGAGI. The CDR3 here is CASRVSSNEQFF. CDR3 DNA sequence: TGTGCCAGCAGGGTCTCTTCCAATGAGCAGTTCTTC.

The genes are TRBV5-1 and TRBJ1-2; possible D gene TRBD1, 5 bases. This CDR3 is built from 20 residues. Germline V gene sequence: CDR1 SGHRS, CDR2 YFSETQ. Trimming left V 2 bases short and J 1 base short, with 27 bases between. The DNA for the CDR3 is TGCGCCAGCAGCTTTTACCCAAGCTTGGACACGGTGGAGAATAACTATGGCTACACCTTC. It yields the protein CASSFYPSLDTVENNYGYTF.

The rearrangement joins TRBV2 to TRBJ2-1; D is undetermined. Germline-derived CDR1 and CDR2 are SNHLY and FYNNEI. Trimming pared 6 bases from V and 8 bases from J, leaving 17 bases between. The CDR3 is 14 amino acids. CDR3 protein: CASRKSAAADEQFF. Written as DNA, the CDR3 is TGTGCCAGCAGAAAATCGGCGGCTGCTGATGAGCAGTTCTTC.

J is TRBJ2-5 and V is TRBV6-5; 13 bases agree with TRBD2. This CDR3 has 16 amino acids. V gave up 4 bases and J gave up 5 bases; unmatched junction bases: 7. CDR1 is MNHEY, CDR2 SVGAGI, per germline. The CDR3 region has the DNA TGTGCCAGCAGTTCGCCCCGACTAGCGGGAGGCGAGACCCAGTACTTC. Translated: CASSSPRLAGGETQYF.

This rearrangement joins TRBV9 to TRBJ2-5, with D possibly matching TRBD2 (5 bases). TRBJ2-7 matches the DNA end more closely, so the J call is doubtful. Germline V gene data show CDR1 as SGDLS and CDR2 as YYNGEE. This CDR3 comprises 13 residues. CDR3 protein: CASSVATRGEQYF. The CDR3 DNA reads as TGTGCCAGCAGCGTAGCTACTCGGGGCGAGCAGTACTTC.

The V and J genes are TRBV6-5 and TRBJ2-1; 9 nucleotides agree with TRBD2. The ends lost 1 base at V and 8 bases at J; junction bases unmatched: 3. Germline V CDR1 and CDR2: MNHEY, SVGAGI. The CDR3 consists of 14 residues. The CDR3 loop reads CASSYLGLADEQFF. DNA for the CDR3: TGTGCCAGCAGTTACTTGGGACTAGCAGATGAGCAGTTCTTC.

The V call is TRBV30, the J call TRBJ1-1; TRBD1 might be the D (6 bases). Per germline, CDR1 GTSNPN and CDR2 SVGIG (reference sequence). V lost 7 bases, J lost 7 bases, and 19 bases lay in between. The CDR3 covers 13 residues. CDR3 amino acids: CAFPGHRDNEAFF. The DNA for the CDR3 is TGTGCCTTCCCGGGACACCGGGACAATGAAGCTTTCTTT.

The CDR3, as DNA: TGTGCCAGCAGTTCCAGGGTTAATCAGCCCCAGCATTTT. This translates into CASSSRVNQPQHF. V and J are TRBV27 and TRBJ1-5, with D perhaps TRBD1 (5 bases). The CDR3 length is 13 residues. V was clipped by 4 bases and J by 4 bases, with 8 bases between them. CDR1 MNHEY and CDR2 SMNVEV come from the germline V gene (reference sequence).

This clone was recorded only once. The CDR3 reads CASSPLGGTAETQYF. The CDR3 DNA reads as TGTGCCAGCTCACCACTCGGTGGGACAGCTGAGACCCAGTACTTC. V usage is TRBV18 and J usage is TRBJ2-5; 7 bases line up with TRBD1. With 1 base clipped from V and 5 bases from J, the junction kept 7 bases outside the gene matches. The CDR3 is made up of 15 amino acids. Germline V gene sequence: CDR1 KGHSH, CDR2 LQKENI.

The CDR3: CASSYLAGANVLTF. In nucleotides, the CDR3 is TGTGCCAGCAGTTACCTGGCTGGGGCCAACGTCCTGACTTTC. The V gene is TRBV6-6, the J gene TRBJ2-6; unclear D gene. The CDR3 spans 14 residues. The germline V gene has CDR1 MNHNY and CDR2 SVGAGI (reference sequence). V was cut by 2 bases and J by 2 bases, with 4 bases left in between.

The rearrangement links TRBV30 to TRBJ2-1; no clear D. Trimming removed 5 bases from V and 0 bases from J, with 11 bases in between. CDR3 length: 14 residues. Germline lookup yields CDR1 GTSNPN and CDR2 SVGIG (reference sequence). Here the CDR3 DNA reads TGTGCCTGGTCGGCAGGAAGCTCCTACAATGAGCAGTTCTTC. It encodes CAWSAGSSYNEQFF.